The clone carrying this T cell receptor (beta chain) has a handful of counts. These data are taken from a study of brain T cells in children with intractable seizures. This sample's time point: blood from clinic visit 5 months post-surgery; TSC patient then seizure free. Profiling relied on immunoSEQ multiplex PCR, and the TCRdb table lists in-frame clones only, not all of them. Of about 340,000 clones listed, about 93% are singletons. The CDR3 consists of 17 residues. Germline trimming cut 4 bases from V and 3 bases from J; bases unmatched to any gene: 14. Germline V gene sequence: CDR1 LGHNT, CDR2 FRNRAP.

The rearrangement joins TRBV12-5 to TRBJ2-7, with TRBD1 matching over 8 bases. Specimen: peripheral blood, collected 4 to 6 months after surgery. The receptor's source is a boy in the first two years of life with tuberous sclerosis and intractable seizures. CDR3 sequence: CASGCVTGAVWDYEQYF. CDR3 DNA: TGTGCTAGTGGTTGCGTGACAGGGGCCGTCTGGGACTACGAGCAGTACTTC.